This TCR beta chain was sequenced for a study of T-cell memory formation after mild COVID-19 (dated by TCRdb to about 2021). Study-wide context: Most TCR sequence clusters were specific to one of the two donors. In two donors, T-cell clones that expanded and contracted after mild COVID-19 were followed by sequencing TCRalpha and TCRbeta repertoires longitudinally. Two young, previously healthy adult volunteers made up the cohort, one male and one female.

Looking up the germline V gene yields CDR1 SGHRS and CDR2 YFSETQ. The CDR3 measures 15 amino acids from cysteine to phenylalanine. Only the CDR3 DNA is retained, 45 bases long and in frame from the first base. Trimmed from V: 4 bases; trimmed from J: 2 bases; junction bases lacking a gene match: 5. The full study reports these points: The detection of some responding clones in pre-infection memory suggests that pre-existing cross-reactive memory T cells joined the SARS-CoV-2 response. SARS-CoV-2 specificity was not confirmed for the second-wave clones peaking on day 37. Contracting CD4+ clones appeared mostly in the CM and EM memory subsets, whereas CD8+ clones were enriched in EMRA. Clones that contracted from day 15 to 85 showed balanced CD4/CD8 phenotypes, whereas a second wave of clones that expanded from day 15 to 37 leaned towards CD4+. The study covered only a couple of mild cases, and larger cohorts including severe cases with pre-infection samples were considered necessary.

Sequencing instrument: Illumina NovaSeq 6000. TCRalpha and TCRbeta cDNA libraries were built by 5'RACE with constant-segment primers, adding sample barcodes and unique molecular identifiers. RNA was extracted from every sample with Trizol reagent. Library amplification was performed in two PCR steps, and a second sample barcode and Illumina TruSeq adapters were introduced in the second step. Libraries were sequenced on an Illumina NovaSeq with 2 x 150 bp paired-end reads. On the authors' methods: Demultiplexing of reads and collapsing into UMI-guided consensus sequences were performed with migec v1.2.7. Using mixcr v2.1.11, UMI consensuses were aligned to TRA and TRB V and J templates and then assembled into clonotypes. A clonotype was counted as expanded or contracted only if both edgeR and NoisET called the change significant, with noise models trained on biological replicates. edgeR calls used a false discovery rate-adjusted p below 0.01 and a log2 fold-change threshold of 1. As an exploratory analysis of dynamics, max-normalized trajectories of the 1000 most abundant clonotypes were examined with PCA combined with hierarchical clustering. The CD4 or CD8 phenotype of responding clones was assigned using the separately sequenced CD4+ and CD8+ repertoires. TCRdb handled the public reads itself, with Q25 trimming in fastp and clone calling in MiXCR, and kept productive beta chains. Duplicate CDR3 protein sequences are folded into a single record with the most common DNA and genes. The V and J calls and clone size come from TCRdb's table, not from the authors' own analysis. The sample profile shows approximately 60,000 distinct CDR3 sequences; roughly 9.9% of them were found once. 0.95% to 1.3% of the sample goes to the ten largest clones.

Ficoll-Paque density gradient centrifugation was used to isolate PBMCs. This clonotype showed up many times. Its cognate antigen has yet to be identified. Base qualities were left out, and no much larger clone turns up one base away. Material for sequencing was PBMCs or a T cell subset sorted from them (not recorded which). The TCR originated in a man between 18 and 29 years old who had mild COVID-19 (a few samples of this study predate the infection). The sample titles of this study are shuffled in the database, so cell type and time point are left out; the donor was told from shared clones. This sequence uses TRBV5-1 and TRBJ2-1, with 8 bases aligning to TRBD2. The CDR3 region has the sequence CASSVRGDPYNEQFF. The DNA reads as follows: TGCGCCAGCAGCGTGCGGGGGGACCCCTACAATGAGCAGTTCTTC.